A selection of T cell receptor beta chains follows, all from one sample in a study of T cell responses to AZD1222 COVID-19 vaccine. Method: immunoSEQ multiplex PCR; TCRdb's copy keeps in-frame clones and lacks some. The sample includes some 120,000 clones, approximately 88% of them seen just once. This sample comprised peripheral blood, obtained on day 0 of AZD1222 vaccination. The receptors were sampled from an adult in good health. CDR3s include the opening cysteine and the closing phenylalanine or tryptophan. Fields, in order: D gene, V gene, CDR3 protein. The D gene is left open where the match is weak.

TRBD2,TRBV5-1,CASMTGLAGVHEQFF
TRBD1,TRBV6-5,CASIPQGALGNEQFF
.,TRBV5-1,CASSFEPVDYGYTF
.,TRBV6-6,CASSGLPNSPLHF
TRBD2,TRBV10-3,CAISEGGTSGRGSYEQYF
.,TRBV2,CASGGWTVSTDTQYF
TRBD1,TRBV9,CASSVGTGAVQETQYF
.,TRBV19,CASSIAGSPAEQYF
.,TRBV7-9,CASSLKNRANEQFF
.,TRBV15,CATSRDSPKSYSNQPQHF
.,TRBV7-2,CASSTDLFSNTEAFF
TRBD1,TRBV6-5,CASSSGGPRNEQFF
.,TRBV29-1,CSVRLGAVDTEAFF
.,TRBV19,CASSSGPWGNTIYF
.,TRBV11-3,CASSRGRNGYTF
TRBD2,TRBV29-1,CSVGSAGDYNEQFF
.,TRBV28,CASSTGIYTEAFF
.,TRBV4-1,CASSLQHISPQAGNTIYF
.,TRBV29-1,CSVRTGNQPQHF
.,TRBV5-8,CASSLLRRGTNEKLFF
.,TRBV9,CASSPRFQGPLRQQYF
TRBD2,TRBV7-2,CASSRRTSGGATEQYF
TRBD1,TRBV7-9,CASSLNSGGTEAFF
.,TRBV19,CASTQINSNQPQHF
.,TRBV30,CAWSVTDNSPLHF
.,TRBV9,CASSADTGDVQYYGYTF
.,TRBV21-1,CASSESTSGDQLAKNIQYF
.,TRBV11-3,CASSLHRKDISNQPQHF
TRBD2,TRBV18,CASSRTSGVGDTQYF
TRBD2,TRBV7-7,CASSLAASGGRSGANVLTF
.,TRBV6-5,CASSYGGGLAKNIQYF
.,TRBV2,CASSIQGYEEQYF
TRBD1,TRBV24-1,CAIKDRDRLTDTQYF
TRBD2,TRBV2,CASSELAGLNEQFF
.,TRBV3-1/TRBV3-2,CASSQTYYEQYF
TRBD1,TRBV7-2,CASSPYPQGLRSGKLFF
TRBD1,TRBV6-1,CASSETVGTGGQETQYF
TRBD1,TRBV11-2,CASSGDRGPAGELFF
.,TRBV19,CASSIDLRTVAYGYTF
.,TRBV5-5,CASSRTGIRGNEQFF
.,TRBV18,CASSRGGIQETQYF
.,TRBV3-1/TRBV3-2,CASSPDNRGMNTEAFF
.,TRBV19,CASSRFTNTGELFF
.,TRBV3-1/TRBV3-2,CATAPEPGNQETQYF
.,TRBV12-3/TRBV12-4,CASSWTASYEQYF
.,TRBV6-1,CASSDGLGGYNEQFF
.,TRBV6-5,CASSYSGGKVYEQYF
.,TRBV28,CASSPGGGRGYTF
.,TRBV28,CASSSRGYQPQHF
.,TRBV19,CASSFDKKGYTF
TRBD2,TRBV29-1,CSVWSGRNTGELFF
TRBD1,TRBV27,CASSLTGGWTNTEAFF
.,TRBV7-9,CASSPRGNRDSPLHF